This T cell receptor beta chain comes out of a study of blood T cell repertoires in COVID-19. Only in-frame clones appear in the TCRdb table, and some are missing; sequencing was by immunoSEQ multiplex PCR. This sample has a few hundred thousand clones, with roughly 85% found just once. V lost 0 bases and J 8 bases, leaving 14 bases between the germline ends. The CDR3 is 16 amino acids. Germline values: CDR1 MNHEY, CDR2 SVGAGI. The TCR was taken from a woman in her 50s who had recovered from COVID-19. Sequencing used PBMCs or T cells enriched from blood (not recorded which). This sequence joins TRBV6-5 and TRBJ1-6; D may be TRBD1 (5 bases). CDR3 coding DNA: TGTGCCAGCAGTTACTCGGGACTCTGGGGGGATTCACCCCTCCACTTT. Translation gives CASSYSGLWGDSPLHF.